This TCR beta chain was sequenced during a study of cytomegalovirus exposure and HLA in healthy donors. Study-level points and caveats: Accounts indicate the classifier identified cytomegalovirus status with strong specificity and sensitivity. Across donors, most TCRs were seen rarely, yet some public ones were widespread. Subsequent analysis showed first-cohort TCR clusters tending to co-occur in more than 90 validation repertoires.

TCRdb's copy holds only in-frame clones and misses some; the assay was immunoSEQ multiplex PCR. The sample holds over 110,000 clones; around nine tenths are singletons and the top ten take just over 8.5%. About this clone itself: Its antigen is currently unknown.

The specimen was PBMCs. The TCR originated in a man aged 18 to 29 in good health and CMV-seropositive.

CDR3 coding DNA: TGTGCCAGCAGCTTAGGAGGACTAGCGGGAGTTGGGGTCGAGCAGTACTTC. It is translated as CASSLGGLAGVGVEQYF. V gene TRBV7-2 combines with J gene TRBJ2-7; 13 nucleotides agree with TRBD2. V lost 1 base, J lost 6 bases, and 9 bases stayed unmatched. CDR3 length: 17 residues. CDR1 is SGHTA, CDR2 FQGNSA, per germline. The full variable domain, rest sourced from reference TRBV7-2 and TRBJ2-7, is GAGVSQSPSNKVTEKGKDVELRCDPISGHTALYWYRQSLGQGLEFLIYFQGNSAPDKSGLPSDRFSAERTGGSVSTLTIQRTQQEDSAVYLCASSLGGLAGVGVEQYFGPGTRLTVT.